This TCR beta chain is from a study of shared T cell receptors in the human thymus. Method: immunoSEQ multiplex PCR; TCRdb's copy keeps in-frame clones and lacks some. The sample lists about 660,000 clones, 80% to 90% occurring once. These records were also assigned to another study, of human thymus T cells. That paper states: It was from resections taken during corrective heart surgery that the thymus tissue came. Highly overlapping thymic repertoires among unrelated individuals were reported in related research.

This receptor was identified in a boy in the first two years of life with a congenital heart defect. The specimen sequenced was thymocytes.

The CDR3 region is CAWSRSGGDSNQPQHF. CDR3 bases: TGTGCCTGGAGTCGATCGGGGGGGGATAGCAATCAGCCCCAGCATTTT. The chain recombines TRBV30 with TRBJ1-5, with D possibly TRBD1 on 5 matching bases. This CDR3 region has 16 residues. Germline-derived CDR1 and CDR2 are GTSNPN and SVGIG (reference sequence). The V gene lost 2 bases and the J gene lost 0 bases, with 14 bases spanning the gap. Together with reference TRBV30 and TRBJ1-5, the CDR3 gives the full variable domain: SQTIHQWPATLVQPVGSPLSLECTVEGTSNPNLYWYRQAAGRGLQLLFYSVGIGQISSEVPQNLSASRPQDRQFILSSKKLLLSDSGFYLCAWSRSGGDSNQPQHFGDGTRLSIL.